The source of this TCR beta chain is a study of shared clonotypes between healthy human individuals. About this clone itself: Its antigen is still unknown.

Profiling relied on immunoSEQ multiplex PCR, and the TCRdb table lists in-frame clones only, not all of them. The profile shows about 1.9 million clones, 90% to 95% of them singletons. The study, taken as a whole, reports: Clonotype sharing among donors was thought likely to change with sequencing depth. Sampling covered nothing but blood. Tissue TCR repertoires likely differ from those found in blood. In a handful of donors, about 5% of naive CD4 clonotypes appeared in common. Among non-shared clonotypes, generation probabilities were lower than among those shared by all four donors.

The CDR3 has 15 residues. The germline CDR1 and CDR2 sequences are SGDLS and YYNGEE. Trimming took 3 bases from V and 5 from J; bases not matched to a gene: 8. The naive CD8 subset, CD45RO-negative cells positively selected for CCR7, excluded terminally differentiated effector memory CD45RA+ cells. This receptor was identified in a man younger than 35 in good health. Some clones in this sample may be carry-over from other donors' samples. Input material: naive CD8+ T cells from PBMCs. The chain joins TRBV9 to TRBJ2-1, with 7 bases fitting TRBD1. CDR3 residues: CASSELMGQHNEQFF. Here the CDR3 DNA reads TGTGCCAGCAGCGAGTTAATGGGACAGCACAATGAGCAGTTCTTC.